Below, 22 T cell receptor beta chains from the same sample are listed, as sequenced in a study of blood T cell repertoires in COVID-19. The table came from immunoSEQ multiplex PCR; TCRdb's copy has only in-frame clones and leaves some out. The sample has 250,000 or so clones; over 70% are singletons. Sequenced input: PBMCs or T cells enriched from blood (not recorded which). These receptor sequences come from a woman under 40 who had been exposed to COVID-19.

The chain has TRBV2 and TRBJ1-2; no reliable D call. Germline V gene sequence: CDR1 SNHLY, CDR2 FYNNEI. Trimming took 4 bases from V and 1 from J, leaving 10 bases between them. CDR3 length: 14 amino acids. CDR3 nucleotides: TGTGCCAGCAGTGGGTCTACTAGTAACTATGGCTACACCTTC. As protein: CASSGSTSNYGYTF.

This clone was counted only a few times. The chain couples TRBV7-3 to TRBJ1-4, with TRBD1 matching over 7 bases. The ends lost 6 bases at V and 4 bases at J; junction bases unmatched: 5. CDR1 and CDR2 (germline): SGHTA, FQGTGA. The CDR3 runs 14 residues. CDR3 sequence (DNA): TGTGCCAGCAGGGGGACAGCTTTTAATGAAAAACTGTTTTTT. It specifies CASRGTAFNEKLFF.

This clone has just a few counts. CDR3 residues: CASRATSGSHGTQYF. CDR3 coding DNA: TGTGCCAGCAGGGCGACTAGCGGGAGTCACGGGACCCAGTACTTC. The chain combines TRBV2 with TRBJ2-5; 12 nucleotides match TRBD2. The CDR3 loop spans 15 amino acids. Germline assignment: CDR1 SNHLY and CDR2 FYNNEI. The ends lost 6 bases at V and 7 bases at J; junction bases unmatched: 9.

This sequence joins TRBV6-1 and TRBJ1-1; D is undetermined. This CDR3 spans 12 amino acids. The V end lost 1 base, the J end lost 11 bases, and 11 bases lay between the germline ends. CDR1 is MNHNS, CDR2 SASEGT, per germline. The CDR3 bases are TGTGCCAGCAGTGAAGGGCAGGCGACGGCTTTCTTT. Amino acid sequence: CASSEGQATAFF.

The chain recombines TRBV7-9 with TRBJ1-4; TRBD1 is a possible D gene (6 bases). Between the trimmed V and J ends, which lost 5 bases and 4 bases, there was a span of 11 bases. This CDR3 spans 14 amino acids. Germline assignment: CDR1 SEHNR and CDR2 FQNEAQ (reference sequence). CDR3 bases: TGTGCCAGCAGCCACGGACAGTATAATGAAAAACTGTTTTTT. It is translated as CASSHGQYNEKLFF.

The chain is built from TRBV7-9 and TRBJ2-4; D remains ambiguous. The CDR3 length is 17 residues. V shed 1 base and J shed 3 bases, with 16 bases lying between them. CDR1 and CDR2 from the germline V gene are SEHNR and FQNEAQ (reference sequence). The CDR3 spells CASSLVPISEVKNIQYF. CDR3 in DNA: TGTGCCAGCAGCTTAGTGCCGATTTCAGAGGTCAAAAACATTCAGTACTTC.

Sample share makes this clone medium-sized. The sample carries other DNA sequences with the same CDR3. The genes are TRBV5-1 and TRBJ2-2; D gene unclear. CDR3 length: 14 residues. CDR1 and CDR2 from the germline V gene are SGHRS and YFSETQ. The germline V and J ends were trimmed by 0 bases and 3 bases, with 6 bases remaining between them. CDR3 sequence (DNA): TGCGCCAGCAGCTTGGGAGCTTACACCGGGGAGCTGTTTTTT. It translates to CASSLGAYTGELFF.

The chain couples TRBV18 to TRBJ1-5; 8 bases map to TRBD1. CDR1 is KGHSH and CDR2 is LQKENI in the germline V gene. The V segment lost 3 bases and the J segment 4 bases; nucleotides outside the gene matches: 5. CDR3 length: 15 amino acids. Written as DNA, the CDR3 is TGTGCCAGCTCACCCCAGGGGGCGTGGAATCAGCCCCAGCATTTT. It is translated as CASSPQGAWNQPQHF. Combining the CDR3 with reference TRBV18 and TRBJ1-5 gives the whole variable domain NAGVMQNPRHLVRRRGQEARLRCSPMKGHSHVYWYRQLPEEGLKFMVYLQKENIIDESGMPKERFSAEFPKEGPSILRIQQVVRGDSAAYFCASSPQGAWNQPQHFGDGTRLSIL.

This clone was found once. V gene TRBV6-5 combines with J gene TRBJ1-2; no clear D gene. Trimming cost V 4 bases and J 8 bases, with 8 bases left between them. The CDR3 has 11 residues. From germline, CDR1 is MNHEY and CDR2 SVGAGI. CDR3 nucleotides: TGTGCCAGCAGTTTCAGTGTGGGCTACACCTTC. Translated: CASSFSVGYTF.

V usage is TRBV7-9 and J usage is TRBJ2-3; 10 nucleotides agree with TRBD2. Germline lookup yields CDR1 SEHNR and CDR2 FQNEAQ (reference sequence). The V segment lost 1 base and the J segment 2 bases; nucleotides outside the gene matches: 3. The CDR3 runs to 16 residues. The CDR3 DNA sequence: TGTGCCAGCAGCTTAGACCTAGCGGGAGTCACAGATACGCAGTATTTT. It yields the protein CASSLDLAGVTDTQYF.

The chain carries TRBV2 and TRBJ2-2; D unclear. Trimming took off 6 bases at V and 3 bases at J, with 8 bases between the two ends. The CDR3 is made up of 13 amino acids. CDR1 and CDR2 (germline): SNHLY, FYNNEI. The CDR3 DNA reads TGTGCCAGCAGCCTAGAGGACACCGGGGAGCTGTTTTTT. This sequence encodes CASSLEDTGELFF.

The CDR3 protein is CASSVSMNTEAFF. CDR3 DNA: TGTGCCAGCAGCGTCAGTATGAACACTGAAGCTTTCTTT. The V and J genes are TRBV9 and TRBJ1-1; no clear D. The V and J ends lost 2 bases and 0 bases respectively, with 5 bases between them. Germline-derived CDR1 and CDR2 are SGDLS and YYNGEE. The CDR3 extends over 13 amino acids.

This chain joins TRBV19 and TRBJ2-1, with D perhaps TRBD2 (5 bases). Germline V gene sequence: CDR1 LNHDA, CDR2 SQIVND (reference sequence). The V and J ends lost 7 bases and 0 bases respectively, with 13 bases between them. The CDR3 runs to 15 residues. CDR3 sequence: CASMERPFSYNEQFF. The CDR3 DNA sequence: TGTGCCAGTATGGAGCGGCCTTTCTCCTACAATGAGCAGTTCTTC.

As DNA, the CDR3 is TGTGCCAGCAGCCGACCCCTCGAGGCAGCGGGAAACACCATATATTTT. Translated, it gives CASSRPLEAAGNTIYF. V is TRBV5-8 and J is TRBJ1-3; D gene uncertain. V was pared by 4 bases and J by 4 bases, with 18 bases between. The CDR3 is 16 residues long. CDR1 and CDR2 from the germline V gene are SGHTS and YDEGEE.

This clone has only a few counts. The genes are TRBV13 and TRBJ1-2, with D unresolved. Per the germline V gene, CDR1 is PRHDT and CDR2 is FYEKMQ (reference sequence). The CDR3 loop spans 16 amino acids. V was cut by 0 bases and J by 1 base, with 12 bases left in between. CDR3 residues: CASSLGRGGYNYGYTF. For the CDR3, the DNA is TGTGCCAGCAGCTTAGGCCGCGGCGGATATAACTATGGCTACACCTTC.

This CDR3 reads CASSFQFSKRAFF. The CDR3 nucleotides read TGTGCCAGCAGCTTTCAGTTTAGCAAACGGGCTTTCTTT. The V and J genes are TRBV11-2 and TRBJ1-1; D is undetermined. This CDR3 has 13 amino acids. Trimming removed 3 bases from V and 11 bases from J, with 16 bases in between. Germline V gene sequence: CDR1 SGHAT, CDR2 FQNNGV.

J is TRBJ1-1 and V is TRBV27; D may be TRBD1 (5 bases). This CDR3 has 16 amino acids. Trimming shortened V by 0 bases and J by 3 bases, and 14 bases separated the two germline ends. The germline CDR1 and CDR2 sequences are MNHEY and SMNVEV (reference sequence). The CDR3 protein is CASSLSRGLVDTEAFF. The DNA of the CDR3 is TGTGCCAGCAGTTTATCACGGGGGTTGGTGGACACTGAAGCTTTCTTT.

The rearrangement uses TRBV30 and TRBJ1-4, with 7 bases matching TRBD1. Germline CDR1 is GTSNPN and CDR2 is SVGIG (reference sequence). The CDR3 totals 12 residues. The CDR3 DNA reads as TGTGCGACCCGGGACAGCCGTGAAAAACTGTTTTTT. It specifies CATRDSREKLFF. The whole variable domain, filled in from reference TRBV30 and TRBJ1-4, reads SQTIHQWPATLVQPVGSPLSLECTVEGTSNPNLYWYRQAAGRGLQLLFYSVGIGQISSEVPQNLSASRPQDRQFILSSKKLLLSDSGFYLCATRDSREKLFFGSGTQLSVL.

The J gene is TRBJ2-3, the V gene TRBV6-5, with 8 bases that match TRBD1. From germline, CDR1 is MNHEY and CDR2 SVGAGI. The CDR3 loop spans 13 amino acids. V shed 6 bases and J 6 bases; nucleotides not matched to a gene: 5. This CDR3 is CASSKDRGDTQYF. The CDR3 DNA is TGTGCCAGCAGCAAAGACAGGGGCGATACGCAGTATTTT.

Regarding this clone: In the same sample, other DNA sequences code for this CDR3. The V gene is TRBV14, the J gene TRBJ2-1; TRBD1 might be the D (6 bases). Between the trimmed V and J ends, which lost 3 bases and 6 bases, there was a span of 6 bases. Per germline, CDR1 SGHDN and CDR2 FVKESK. This CDR3 comprises 12 residues. The DNA for the CDR3 is TGTGCCAGCAGCCACAGGGGCAATGAGCAGTTCTTC. This encodes CASSHRGNEQFF.

The chain is built from TRBV6-5 and TRBJ1-2; TRBD1 agrees at 9 bases. CDR1 MNHEY and CDR2 SVGAGI come from the germline V gene. Trimming took 2 bases from V and 5 from J; bases not matched to a gene: 3. The CDR3 has 14 residues. CDR3 sequence reads: CASSYGDRVYGYTF. The CDR3 DNA is TGTGCCAGCAGTTACGGGGACAGGGTTTATGGCTACACCTTC.

The chain employs TRBV24-1 and TRBJ2-7, with D maybe TRBD1 (6 bases). V was pared by 10 bases and J by 1 base, with 7 bases between. The germline V gene has CDR1 KGHDR and CDR2 SFDVKD. The CDR3 contains 11 residues. The CDR3 protein is CATDSSYEQYF. In DNA, the CDR3 is TGTGCCACGGACAGTTCCTACGAGCAGTACTTC.